The clone carrying this T cell receptor beta chain appeared many times. The antigen remains undetermined. A universal primer site came from template switching; cDNA carried unique molecular identifiers. TCRdb redid the calling of the 5' RACE reads with MiXCR, one entry per CDR3 protein. This table has just under 650,000 distinct CDR3 sequences, 7.1% appearing once. This specimen belongs to a study of identical twins. Findings of the study overall: Cross-sectional statistical analysis, not tracking of the same donors, underpinned the conclusions. Fewer insertions characterized abundant cord blood beta clonotypes, whereas memory repertoires showed none. Out-of-frame alpha sequences shared by twins showed excess low generation probability.

The CDR3 has 14 residues. The germline V gene encodes CDR1 SEHNR and CDR2 FQNEAQ (reference sequence). The data were also submitted as part of a second study, on yellow fever vaccine responses in identical twins.

This sequence originates from a woman aged 18-29 years in good health. The V and J genes are TRBV7-9 and TRBJ2-2, with 7 bases identical to TRBD1. Sequenced: PBMCs. CDR3 loop: CADRDRTNTGELFF. The CDR3 DNA follows: TGTGCGGACCGGGACAGAACGAACACCGGGGAGCTGTTTTTT.